The clone carrying this TCR beta chain was observed a handful of times. Its antigen is unidentified. The data are from a study of cytomegalovirus exposure and HLA in healthy donors. Whole-study findings and limits: Among TCR sequences, most were rare, though some public TCRs appeared in many donors. The study flagged approximately 180 TCR beta chains as cytomegalovirus-associated.

PCR used 60 Vbeta primers and 13 Jbeta primers. Profiling relied on immunoSEQ multiplex PCR, and the TCRdb table lists in-frame clones only, not all of them. The sample contains some 190,000 clones, roughly 88% of which appear only once. This sequence originates from a boy under 10 years old in good health and CMV-seronegative. Sequencing input: PBMCs.

The CDR3 loop is CASSPGVGGNSYNEQFF. The CDR3 coding sequence is TGCGCCAGCAGCCCAGGGGTGGGGGGGAACTCCTACAATGAGCAGTTCTTC. The chain recombines TRBV4-3 with TRBJ2-1; a weak D match, TRBD2 (7 bases). CDR1 is LGHNA, CDR2 YSLEER, per germline. The CDR3 consists of 17 residues. V was pared by 4 bases and J by 0 bases, with 16 bases between.